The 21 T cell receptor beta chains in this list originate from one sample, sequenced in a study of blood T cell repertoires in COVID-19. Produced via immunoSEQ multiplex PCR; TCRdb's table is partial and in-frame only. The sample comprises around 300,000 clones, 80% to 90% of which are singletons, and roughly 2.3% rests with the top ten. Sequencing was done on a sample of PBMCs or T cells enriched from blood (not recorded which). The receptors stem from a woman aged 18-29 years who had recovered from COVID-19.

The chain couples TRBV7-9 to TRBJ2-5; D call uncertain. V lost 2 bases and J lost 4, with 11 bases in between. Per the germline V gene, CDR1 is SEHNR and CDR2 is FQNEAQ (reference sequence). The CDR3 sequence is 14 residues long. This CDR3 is CASSLRPGPETQYF. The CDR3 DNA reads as TGTGCCAGCAGCTTACGGCCAGGCCCAGAGACCCAGTACTTC.

CDR3: CASLDRQGGNSPLHF. In DNA, the CDR3 is TGTGCCAGCCTAGACAGGCAAGGAGGTAATTCACCCCTCCACTTT. The chain is built from TRBV19 and TRBJ1-6, with a weak D call TRBD1 (6 bases). Trimming pared 9 bases from V and 6 bases from J, leaving 18 bases between. CDR3 size: 15 residues. Germline values: CDR1 LNHDA, CDR2 SQIVND (reference sequence). Using reference TRBV19 and TRBJ1-6 for the parts outside the CDR3, the full variable domain is DGGITQSPKYLFRKEGQNVTLSCEQNLNHDAMYWYRQDPGQGLRLIYYSQIVNDFQKGDIAEGYSVSREKKESFPLTVTSAQKNPTAFYLCASLDRQGGNSPLHFGNGTRLTVT.

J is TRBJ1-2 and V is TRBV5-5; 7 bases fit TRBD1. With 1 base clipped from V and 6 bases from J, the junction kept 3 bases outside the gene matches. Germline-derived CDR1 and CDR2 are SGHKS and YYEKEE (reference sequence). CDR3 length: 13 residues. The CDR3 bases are TGTGCCAGCAGCTTGTGGGACAGTGATGGCTACACCTTC. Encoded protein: CASSLWDSDGYTF.

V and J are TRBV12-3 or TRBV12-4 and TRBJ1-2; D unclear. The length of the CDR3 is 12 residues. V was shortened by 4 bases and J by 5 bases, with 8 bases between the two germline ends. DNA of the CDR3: TGTGCCAGCAGTTCTCTCGGGTATGGCTACACCTTC. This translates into CASSSLGYGYTF.

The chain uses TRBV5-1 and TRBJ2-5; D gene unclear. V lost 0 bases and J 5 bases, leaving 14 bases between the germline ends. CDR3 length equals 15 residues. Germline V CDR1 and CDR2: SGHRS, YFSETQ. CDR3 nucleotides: TGCGCCAGCAGCTTGGATCCCCGCAACTGGGAGACCCAGTACTTC. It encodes CASSLDPRNWETQYF.

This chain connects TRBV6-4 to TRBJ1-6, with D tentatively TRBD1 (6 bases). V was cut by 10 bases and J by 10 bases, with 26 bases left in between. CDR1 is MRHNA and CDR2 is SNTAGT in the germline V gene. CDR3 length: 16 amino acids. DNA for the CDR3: TGTGCCACCAGAGAACAAATTCATACAGGGACCTCACCCCTCCACTTT. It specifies CATREQIHTGTSPLHF.

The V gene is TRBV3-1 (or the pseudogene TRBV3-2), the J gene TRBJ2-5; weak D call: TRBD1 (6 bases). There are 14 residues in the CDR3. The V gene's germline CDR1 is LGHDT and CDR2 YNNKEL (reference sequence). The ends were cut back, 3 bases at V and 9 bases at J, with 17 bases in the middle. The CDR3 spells CASSHSSPEGAQYF. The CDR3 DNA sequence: TGTGCCAGCAGCCATTCAAGCCCCGAGGGGGCCCAGTACTTC.

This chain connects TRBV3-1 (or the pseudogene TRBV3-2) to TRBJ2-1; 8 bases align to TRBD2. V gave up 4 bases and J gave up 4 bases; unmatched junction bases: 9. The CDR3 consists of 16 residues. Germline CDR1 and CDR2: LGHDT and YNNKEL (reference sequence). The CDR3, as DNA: TGTGCCAGCAGCCTTGGACTAGCTGGGAGATACAATGAGCAGTTCTTC. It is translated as CASSLGLAGRYNEQFF.

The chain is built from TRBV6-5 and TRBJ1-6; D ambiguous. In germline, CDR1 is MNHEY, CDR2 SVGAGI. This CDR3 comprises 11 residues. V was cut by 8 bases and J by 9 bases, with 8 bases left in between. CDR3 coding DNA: TGTGCCAGCTGGGAGGGTTCACCCCTCCACTTT. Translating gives CASWEGSPLHF.

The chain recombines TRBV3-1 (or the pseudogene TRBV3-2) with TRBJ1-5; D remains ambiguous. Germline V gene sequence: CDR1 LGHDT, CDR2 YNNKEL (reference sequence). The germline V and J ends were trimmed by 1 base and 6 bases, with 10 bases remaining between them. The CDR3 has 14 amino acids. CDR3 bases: TGTGCCAGCAGCCAAGGGCAGACTTCTCAGCCCCAGCATTTT. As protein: CASSQGQTSQPQHF.

DNA of the CDR3: TGCGCCAGCAGCTTGGACGTTAGCGGGGGTTTCCGGCCAGATACGCAGTATTTT. It codes for CASSLDVSGGFRPDTQYF. The rearrangement links TRBV5-1 to TRBJ2-3, with TRBD2 matching over 9 bases. The junction had 12 bases not matched to a gene; V was cut back by 0 bases and J by 4 bases. The CDR3 contains 18 residues. CDR1 is SGHRS, CDR2 YFSETQ, per germline.

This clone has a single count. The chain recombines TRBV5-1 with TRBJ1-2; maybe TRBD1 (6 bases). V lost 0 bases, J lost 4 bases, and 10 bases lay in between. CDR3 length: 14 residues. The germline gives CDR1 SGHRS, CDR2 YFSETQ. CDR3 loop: CASSLDRDLYGYTF. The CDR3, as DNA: TGCGCCAGCAGCTTGGACAGGGACCTCTATGGCTACACCTTC.

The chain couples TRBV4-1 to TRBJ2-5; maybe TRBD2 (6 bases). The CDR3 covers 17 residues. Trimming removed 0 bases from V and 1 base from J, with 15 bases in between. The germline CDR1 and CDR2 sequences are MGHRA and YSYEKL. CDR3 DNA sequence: TGCGCCAGCAGCCAAGATCGGGGGTGGGGGTTCCAAGAGACCCAGTACTTC. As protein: CASSQDRGWGFQETQYF.

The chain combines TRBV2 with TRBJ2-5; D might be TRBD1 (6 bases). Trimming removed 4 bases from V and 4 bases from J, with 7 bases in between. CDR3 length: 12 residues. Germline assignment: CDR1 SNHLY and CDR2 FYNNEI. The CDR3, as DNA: TGTGCCAGCAGTGTGACAGGAGAGACCCAGTACTTC. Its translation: CASSVTGETQYF.

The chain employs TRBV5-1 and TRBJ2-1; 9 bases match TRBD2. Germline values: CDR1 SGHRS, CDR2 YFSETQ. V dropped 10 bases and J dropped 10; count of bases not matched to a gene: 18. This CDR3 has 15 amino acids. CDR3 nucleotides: TGCGCCCGCGCCGGCGCGGCGGGGGGGATCGAGGAGCAGTTCTTC. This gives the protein CARAGAAGGIEEQFF. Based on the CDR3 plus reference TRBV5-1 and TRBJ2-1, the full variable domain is KAGVTQTPRYLIKTRGQQVTLSCSPISGHRSVSWYQQTPGQGLQFLFEYFSETQRNKGNFPGRFSGRQFSNSRSEMNVSTLELGDSALYLCARAGAAGGIEEQFFGPGTRLTVL.

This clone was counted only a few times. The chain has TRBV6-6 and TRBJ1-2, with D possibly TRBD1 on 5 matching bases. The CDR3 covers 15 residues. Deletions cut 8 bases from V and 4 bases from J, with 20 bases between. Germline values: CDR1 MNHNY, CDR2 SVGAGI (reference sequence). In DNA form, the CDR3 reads TGTGCCAGCTGGTTAGTGGGACTAGTTCCCTATGGCTACACCTTC. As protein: CASWLVGLVPYGYTF.

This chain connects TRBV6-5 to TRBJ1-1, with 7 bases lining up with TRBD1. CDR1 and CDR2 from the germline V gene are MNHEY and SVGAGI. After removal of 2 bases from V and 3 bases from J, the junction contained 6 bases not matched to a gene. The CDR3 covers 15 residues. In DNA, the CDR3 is TGTGCCAGCAGTTACAGTGCGACAGGGTACACTGAAGCTTTCTTT. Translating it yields CASSYSATGYTEAFF.

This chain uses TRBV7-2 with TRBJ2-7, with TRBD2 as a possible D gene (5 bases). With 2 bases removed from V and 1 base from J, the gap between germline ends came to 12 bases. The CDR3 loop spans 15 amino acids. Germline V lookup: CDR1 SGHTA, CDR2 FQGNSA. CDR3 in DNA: TGTGCCAGCAGCTTATCTGCGTCGGGGTCCTACGAGCAGTACTTC. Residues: CASSLSASGSYEQYF.

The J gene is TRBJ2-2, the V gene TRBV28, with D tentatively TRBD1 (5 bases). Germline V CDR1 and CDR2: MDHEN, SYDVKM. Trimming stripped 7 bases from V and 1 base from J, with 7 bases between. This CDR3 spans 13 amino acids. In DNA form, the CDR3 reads TGTGCCAGCATTAGGGGGAACACCGGGGAGCTGTTTTTT. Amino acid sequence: CASIRGNTGELFF.

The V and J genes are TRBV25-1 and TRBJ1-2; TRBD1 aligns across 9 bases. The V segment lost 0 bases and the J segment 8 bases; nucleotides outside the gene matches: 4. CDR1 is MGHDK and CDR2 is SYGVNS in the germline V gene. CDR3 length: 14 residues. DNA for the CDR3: TGTGCCAGCAGTGAATATTTCGACAGGGGGGGCTACACCTTC. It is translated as CASSEYFDRGGYTF.

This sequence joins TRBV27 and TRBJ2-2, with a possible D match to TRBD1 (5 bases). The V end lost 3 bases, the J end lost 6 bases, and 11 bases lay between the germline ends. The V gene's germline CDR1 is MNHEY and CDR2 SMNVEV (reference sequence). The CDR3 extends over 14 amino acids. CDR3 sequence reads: CASSFRAISGELFF. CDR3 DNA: TGTGCCAGCAGTTTCAGGGCGATCTCCGGGGAGCTGTTTTTT.